This entry features one T cell receptor beta chain sequence. The antigen remains unidentified. Repertoires were generated with immunoSEQ multiplex PCR, while TCRdb's copy carries only in-frame clones and drops some. The sample has some 2 million clones, about 94% seen once. This specimen belongs to a study of shared clonotypes between healthy human individuals. Positive CCR7 selection of CD45RO-negative cells yielded the naive CD8 cells, and terminally differentiated effector memory CD45RA+ cells were excluded. Whole-study findings and limits: When compared with the clonotypes that were shared by all four sorted-subset donors, the non-shared clonotypes turned out to have lower generation probabilities.

The specimen was naive CD8+ T cells sorted from blood. The receptor's source is a man younger than 35 in good health.

The CDR3 bases are TGTGCCAGCAGCCTCGTAGACGGAACCTACGAGCAGTACTTC. Residues: CASSLVDGTYEQYF. This chain uses TRBV7-9 with TRBJ2-7; D not resolved. The germline V gene has CDR1 SEHNR and CDR2 FQNEAQ (reference sequence). The CDR3 has 14 amino acids. V lost 5 bases, J lost 2 bases, and 13 bases lay in between.